These T cell receptor beta chains were read from a single sample in a study of T cells in localized non-small cell lung cancer. The data were produced by immunoSEQ multiplex PCR, yet TCRdb's version contains in-frame clones alone and is incomplete. The sample holds 100,000 to 150,000 clones, roughly 90% seen once. This specimen consisted of peripheral blood, obtained before any cancer treatment. The source of these receptors is a female donor aged 60 or older with stage I lung adenocarcinoma. Both conserved end residues are part of each CDR3. The D gene is left open where the match is weak. Clone size is shown for a subset of rows, as once, few, many or a class of expanded clone.

>TRBV7-2|TRBJ2-7|TRBD2|-
CASGLRLAGAEQYF
TGTGCCAGCGGATTAAGACTAGCGGGAGCCGAGCAGTACTTC
>TRBV5-1|TRBJ2-2|TRBD2|-
CASSLTSGNTGELFF
TGCGCCAGCAGCTTAACTAGCGGGAACACCGGGGAGCTGTTTTTT
>TRBV28|TRBJ1-2|TRBD1|-
CATEFDRGNGYTF
TGTGCCACCGAATTCGACAGGGGGAATGGCTACACCTTC
>TRBV29-1|TRBJ1-2|TRBD1|-
CSVERGTGNQYGYTF
TGCAGCGTTGAACGCGGGACAGGGAATCAGTATGGCTACACCTTC
>TRBV11-2|TRBJ2-3|TRBD2|-
CASSRLAGNTDTQYF
TGTGCCAGCAGTAGACTAGCGGGGAACACAGATACGCAGTATTTT
>TRBV5-4|TRBJ1-1|-|-
CAIQGWNTEAFF
TGTGCCATTCAGGGGTGGAACACTGAAGCTTTCTTT
>TRBV10-3|TRBJ2-7|-|-
CAIRVTREGLSYEQYF
TGTGCCATCAGAGTCACCCGTGAAGGACTCTCCTACGAGCAGTACTTC
>TRBV10-3|TRBJ1-5|-|once
CAIRFGNQPQHF
TGTGCCATCAGGTTCGGTAATCAGCCCCAGCATTTT
>TRBV9|TRBJ2-1|TRBD1|once
CASSPTGGIAYNEQFF
TGTGCCAGCAGCCCCACAGGGGGCATCGCCTACAATGAGCAGTTCTTC
>TRBV2|TRBJ1-4|-|-
CASSKVGTASEKLFF
TGTGCCAGCAGTAAGGTCGGGACGGCTTCTGAAAAACTGTTTTTT
>TRBV18|TRBJ1-4|-|-
CASSPLFSATNEKLFF
TGTGCCAGCTCACCACTTTTTTCTGCAACTAATGAAAAACTGTTTTTT
>TRBV27|TRBJ1-4|-|-
CASRIEEKLFF
TGTGCCAGCAGGATCGAGGAAAAACTGTTTTTT
>TRBV20-1|TRBJ2-7|-|once
CSVGKIYEQYF
TGCAGTGTTGGGAAAATTTACGAGCAGTACTTC
>TRBV9|TRBJ1-3|-|-
CASSPTRDTIYF
TGTGCCAGCAGCCCCACTCGAGACACCATATATTTT
>TRBV11-2|TRBJ2-7|-|-
CASSLSSSYEQYF
TGTGCCAGCAGCTTGTCATCCAGCTACGAGCAGTACTTC
>TRBV2|TRBJ2-5|TRBD1|-
CASSESPHRGETQYF
TGTGCCAGCAGTGAAAGTCCGCACAGGGGAGAGACCCAGTACTTC
>TRBV6-6|TRBJ2-3|TRBD1|-
CASKRQGALTDTQYF
TGTGCCAGCAAAAGACAGGGGGCCTTGACAGATACGCAGTATTTT
>TRBV5-4|TRBJ1-2|TRBD1|many
CASSLAYDRVYGYTF
TGTGCCAGCAGCTTGGCCTACGACAGGGTCTATGGCTACACCTTC
>TRBV5-5|TRBJ1-1|TRBD1|-
CASSSAWTGELEAFF
TGTGCCAGCAGCTCGGCCTGGACAGGGGAGTTGGAAGCTTTCTTT
>TRBV4-1|TRBJ1-1|-|-
CASSQVQGVNTEAFF
TGCGCCAGCAGCCAAGTACAGGGAGTGAACACTGAAGCTTTCTTT
>TRBV5-1|TRBJ2-6|-|-
CASSLVVGASGANVLTF
TGCGCCAGCAGCTTGGTCGTCGGGGCTTCGGGGGCCAACGTCCTGACTTTC
>TRBV4-1|TRBJ2-5|TRBD2|-
CASTPKRGETQYF
TGCGCCAGCACCCCCAAGCGGGGAGAGACCCAGTACTTC
>TRBV28|TRBJ2-1|-|-
CASSFTSPSYNEQFF
TGTGCCAGCAGTTTCACGTCCCCAAGCTACAATGAGCAGTTCTTC
>TRBV5-4|TRBJ2-5|TRBD2|-
CASRVAGGETQYF
TGTGCCAGCCGAGTGGCGGGAGGGGAGACCCAGTACTTC
>TRBV6-1|TRBJ1-1|TRBD1|-
CASSVNRGAEAFF
TGTGCCAGCAGTGTAAACAGGGGCGCTGAAGCTTTCTTT
>TRBV27|TRBJ1-3|-|-
CASSSGVGNTIYF
TGTGCCAGCAGCTCAGGGGTTGGAAACACCATATATTTT
>TRBV29-1|TRBJ1-1|TRBD1|-
CSVVLQGSPTEAFF
TGCAGCGTTGTATTACAGGGGTCCCCCACTGAAGCTTTCTTT
>TRBV19|TRBJ1-2|-|-
CASSSQSANYGYTF
TGTGCCAGTAGTTCCCAGAGCGCTAACTATGGCTACACCTTC
>TRBV11-2|TRBJ2-1|-|few
CASRGAEQFF
TGTGCCAGCCGAGGGGCTGAGCAGTTCTTC
>TRBV5-1|TRBJ2-3|-|-
CASSFYEGPTDTQYF
TGCGCCAGCAGCTTTTATGAGGGCCCCACAGATACGCAGTATTTT
>TRBV30|TRBJ1-5|TRBD1|few
CAWSTGQIHQPQHF
TGTGCCTGGAGTACGGGACAGATTCATCAGCCCCAGCATTTT
>TRBV19|TRBJ2-7|-|-
CASQPGGFYEQYF
TGTGCCTCCCAACCCGGAGGCTTCTACGAGCAGTACTTC
>TRBV19|TRBJ1-2|TRBD1|-
CASSGQGTNYGYTF
TGTGCCAGTAGCGGACAGGGAACCAACTATGGCTACACCTTC
>TRBV2|TRBJ2-3|TRBD1|-
CASSQDRGTDTQYF
TGTGCCAGCAGTCAGGACAGGGGGACAGATACGCAGTATTTT
>TRBV10-3|TRBJ2-5|-|once
CAISVLGGFETQYF
TGTGCCATCAGTGTCCTTGGGGGATTCGAGACCCAGTACTTC
>TRBV30|TRBJ2-7|-|-
CAWTLLHGFDEQYF
TGTGCCTGGACTCTGCTACACGGGTTCGACGAGCAGTACTTC
>TRBV6-5|TRBJ1-4|-|once
CASSFGLAEKLFF
TGTGCCAGCAGTTTCGGACTGGCCGAAAAACTGTTTTTT
>TRBV2|TRBJ1-5|-|-
CASSEWIVRDGDQPQHF
TGTGCCAGCAGTGAGTGGATCGTCAGGGATGGGGATCAGCCCCAGCATTTT
>TRBV5-1|TRBJ2-7|-|-
CASSLDGHTYEQYF
TGCGCCAGCAGCTTGGATGGACACACCTACGAGCAGTACTTC
>TRBV28|TRBJ2-7|-|-
CASSLESGGSYEQYF
TGTGCCAGCAGTCTTGAATCCGGGGGCTCCTACGAGCAGTACTTC
>TRBV28|TRBJ1-3|-|-
CASSLSAIQFGRNTIYF
TGTGCCAGCAGTTTATCTGCTATACAGTTCGGACGGAACACCATATATTTT
>TRBV7-5|TRBJ2-1|-|-
CARSGTSGSYSEQFF
TGTGCCAGAAGCGGGACTAGCGGGAGTTATAGTGAGCAGTTCTTC
>TRBV7-2|TRBJ1-2|-|-
CASSTRLAFYGYTF
TGTGCCAGCAGCACCCGTCTAGCTTTCTATGGCTACACCTTC
>TRBV9|TRBJ1-1|-|few
CASTEVNTEAFF
TGTGCCAGCACAGAGGTAAACACTGAAGCTTTCTTT
>TRBV19|TRBJ1-1|-|-
CASATGNTEAFF
TGTGCCAGTGCTACGGGGAACACTGAAGCTTTCTTT
>TRBV6-1|TRBJ2-2|TRBD1|-
CASDGTAHTGELFF
TGTGCCAGCGACGGGACAGCCCACACCGGGGAGCTGTTTTTT
>TRBV9|TRBJ1-1|-|-
CASRMTSWAHRPTNTEAFF
TGTGCCAGCAGGATGACCTCCTGGGCCCACAGACCCACGAACACTGAAGCTTTCTTT
>TRBV18|TRBJ2-3|-|-
CASSPAVSTDTQYF
TGTGCCAGCTCACCAGCAGTTAGCACAGATACGCAGTATTTT
>TRBV19|TRBJ1-5|-|-
CASSIESQPQHF
TGTGCCAGTAGTATAGAATCTCAGCCCCAGCATTTT
>TRBV11-2|TRBJ1-1|-|few
CASSLASEAFF
TGTGCCAGCAGCTTAGCGTCTGAAGCTTTCTTT
>TRBV4-1|TRBJ1-2|-|-
CASSQNRDYYGYTF
TGCGCCAGCAGCCAAAACAGAGATTACTATGGCTACACCTTC
>TRBV13|TRBJ2-2|TRBD1|few
CASSFNGQGPGELFF
TGTGCCAGCAGCTTTAATGGACAGGGGCCCGGGGAGCTGTTTTTT
>TRBV6-5|TRBJ2-1|-|once
CASSFGLATANEQFF
TGTGCCAGCAGTTTCGGGCTAGCGACCGCCAATGAGCAGTTCTTC
>TRBV4-1|TRBJ1-3|TRBD1|-
CASSHLDREGSGNTIYF
TGCGCCAGCAGCCACCTGGACAGGGAAGGCTCTGGAAACACCATATATTTT
>TRBV27|TRBJ1-2|-|-
CASTQGGANYGYTF
TGTGCCAGCACCCAGGGCGGGGCGAACTATGGCTACACCTTC
>TRBV6-5|TRBJ1-2|TRBD1|-
CASSFGQGDGYTF
TGTGCCAGCAGCTTTGGACAGGGGGATGGCTACACCTTC